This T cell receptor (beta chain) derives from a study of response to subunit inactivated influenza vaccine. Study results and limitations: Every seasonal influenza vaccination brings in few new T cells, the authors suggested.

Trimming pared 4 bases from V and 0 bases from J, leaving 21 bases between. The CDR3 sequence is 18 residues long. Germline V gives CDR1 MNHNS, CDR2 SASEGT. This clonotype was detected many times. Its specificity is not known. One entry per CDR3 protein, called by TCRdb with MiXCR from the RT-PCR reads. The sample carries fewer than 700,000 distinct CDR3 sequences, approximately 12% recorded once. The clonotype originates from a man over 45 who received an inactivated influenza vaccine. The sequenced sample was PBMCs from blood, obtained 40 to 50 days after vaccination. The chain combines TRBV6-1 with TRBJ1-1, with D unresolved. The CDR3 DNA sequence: TGTGCCAGCAGTGCCCATTTATTGGACCGCCTAATGAACACTGAAGCTTTCTTT. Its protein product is CASSAHLLDRLMNTEAFF.